The 8 T cell receptor beta chains below were found in one sample sequenced in a study of T cells in Graves' hyperthyroidism and ophthalmopathy. RNA transcripts were the template for amplifying TCR beta CDR3 regions. TCR CDR3 underwent first-round RT-PCR with the HTBI primer set. Via MiXCR, TCRdb re-called the multiplex PCR reads, giving one row per CDR3 protein. The sample contains more than 550,000 distinct CDR3 sequences, 17% of which appear only once. Sequencing was performed on blood. The receptor source for this set is a man aged 45-65 years with Graves' hyperthyroidism.

This clonotype was seen many times. This chain links TRBV12-3 or TRBV12-4 with TRBJ2-3; 14 bases line up with TRBD2. Germline trimming cut 10 bases from V and 1 base from J; bases unmatched to any gene: 7. The CDR3 spans 16 residues. The CDR3 loop reads CATGTSGSIGTDTQYF. Here the CDR3 DNA reads TGTGCCACCGGGACTAGCGGGAGTATTGGCACAGATACGCAGTATTTT.

For this clonotype: It may be a read error: a sequence one base away is much more abundant. The chain links TRBV3-1 to TRBJ2-2; 7 nucleotides line up with TRBD1. The J call may not be correct, given that the DNA end is closer to TRBJ1-1. The CDR3 has 13 residues. CDR1 is LGHDT, CDR2 YNNKEL, per germline (reference sequence). This CDR3 is CASTRQGQDGAFF. The CDR3 nucleotides read TGTGCCAGCACGCGACAGGGCCAGGATGGAGCTTTCTTT.

This clonotype was seen at least ten times. The V and J genes are TRBV11-2 and TRBJ1-1; unclear D gene. This CDR3 has 12 amino acids. V lost 2 bases to trimming and J lost 7 bases, with 8 bases between them. CDR1 and CDR2 from the germline V gene are SGHAT and FQNNGV. The CDR3 reads CASSLLRNEAFF. CDR3 DNA: TGTGCCAGCAGCTTATTGCGTAATGAAGCTTTCTTT.

The chain recombines TRBV14 with TRBJ2-1; 14 bases match TRBD2. The CDR3 spans 18 residues. Germline V gives CDR1 SGHDN, CDR2 FVKESK. V dropped 2 bases and J dropped 8; count of bases not matched to a gene: 11. The CDR3 is CASSQLSGLAGVGDEQFF. The CDR3 DNA is TGTGCCAGCAGCCAATTATCGGGACTAGCGGGAGTGGGCGATGAGCAGTTCTTC.

As concerns this clonotype: A much larger clone differs by one base, so this may be a read error. The V gene is TRBV6-5, the J gene TRBJ1-6; TRBD1 is a possible D gene (6 bases). The CDR3 extends over 15 amino acids. The germline gives CDR1 MNHEY, CDR2 SVGAGI. The V and J ends lost 4 bases and 7 bases respectively, with 14 bases between them. The CDR3 DNA reads TGTGCCAGCAGTTTTGGGACAAGGCAAAATTCACCCCTCCACTTT. As protein: CASSFGTRQNSPLHF.

In its sample, this clonotype was seen many times. The V call is TRBV12-3 or TRBV12-4, the J call TRBJ2-7; 8 nucleotides align to TRBD2. V dropped 3 bases and J dropped 2; count of bases not matched to a gene: 6. This CDR3 has 15 amino acids. CDR3 protein: CASSFAGGGPYEQYF. Here the CDR3 DNA reads TGTGCCAGCAGTTTCGCGGGCGGGGGGCCCTACGAGCAGTACTTC.

The sample holds a few counts of this clonotype. CDR3 sequence (DNA): TGTGCCAGCAGCGTTACAGGGGTTGAGACCCAGTACTTC. Protein: CASSVTGVETQYF. This sequence joins TRBV6-1 and TRBJ2-5; 7 bases line up with TRBD1. This CDR3 is built from 13 residues. With V trimmed by 6 bases and J by 5 bases, 6 bases remained unmatched. Germline CDR1 reads MNHNS; CDR2 reads SASEGT.

In nucleotides, the CDR3 is TGTGCCAGCAGCGTAGGGCAAGGACAGGGGTACGAGCAGTACTTC. Encoded protein: CASSVGQGQGYEQYF. This sequence joins TRBV9 and TRBJ2-7, with 9 nucleotides matching TRBD1. V shed 0 bases, J shed 4 bases, and the junction held 5 bases outside the gene matches. Germline CDR1 SGDLS, CDR2 YYNGEE. The CDR3 contains 15 residues.